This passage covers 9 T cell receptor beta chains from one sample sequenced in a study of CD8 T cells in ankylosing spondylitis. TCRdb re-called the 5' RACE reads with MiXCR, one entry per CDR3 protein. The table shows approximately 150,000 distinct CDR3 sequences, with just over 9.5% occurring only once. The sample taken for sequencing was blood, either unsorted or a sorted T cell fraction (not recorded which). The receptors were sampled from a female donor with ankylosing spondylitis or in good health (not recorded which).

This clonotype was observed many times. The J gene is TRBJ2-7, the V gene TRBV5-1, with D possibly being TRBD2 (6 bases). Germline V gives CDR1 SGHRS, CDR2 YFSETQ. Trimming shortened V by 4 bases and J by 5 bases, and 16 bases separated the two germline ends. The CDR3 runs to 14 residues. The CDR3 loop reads CASSPEGGSNEQYF. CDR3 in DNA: TGCGCCAGCAGCCCCGAGGGAGGTTCGAACGAGCAGTACTTC.

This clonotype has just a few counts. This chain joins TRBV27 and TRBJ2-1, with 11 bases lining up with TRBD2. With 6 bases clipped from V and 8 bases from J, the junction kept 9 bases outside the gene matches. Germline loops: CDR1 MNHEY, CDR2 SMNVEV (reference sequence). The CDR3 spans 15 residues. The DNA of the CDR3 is TGTGCCAGCAGCCCCACTAGCGGGAGTTGGGATGAGCAGTTCTTC. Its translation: CASSPTSGSWDEQFF.

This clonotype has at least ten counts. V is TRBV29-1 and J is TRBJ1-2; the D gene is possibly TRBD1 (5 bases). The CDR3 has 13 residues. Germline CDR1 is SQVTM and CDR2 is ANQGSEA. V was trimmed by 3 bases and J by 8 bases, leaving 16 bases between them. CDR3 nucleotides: TGCAGCGTTGAGGATCAGGGACTACGGGGCTACACCTTC. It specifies CSVEDQGLRGYTF.

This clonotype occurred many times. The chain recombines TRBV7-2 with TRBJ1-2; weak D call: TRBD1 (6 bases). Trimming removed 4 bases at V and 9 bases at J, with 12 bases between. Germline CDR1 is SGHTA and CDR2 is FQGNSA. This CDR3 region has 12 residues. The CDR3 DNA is TGTGCCAGCAGCTATTACAGGGACCGCTACACCTTC. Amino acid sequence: CASSYYRDRYTF.

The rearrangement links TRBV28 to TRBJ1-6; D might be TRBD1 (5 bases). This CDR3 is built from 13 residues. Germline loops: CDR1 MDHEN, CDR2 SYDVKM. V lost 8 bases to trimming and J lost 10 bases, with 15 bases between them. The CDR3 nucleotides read TGTGCCAGCGCACAGGCTATTCCCTCACCCCTCCACTTT. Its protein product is CASAQAIPSPLHF.

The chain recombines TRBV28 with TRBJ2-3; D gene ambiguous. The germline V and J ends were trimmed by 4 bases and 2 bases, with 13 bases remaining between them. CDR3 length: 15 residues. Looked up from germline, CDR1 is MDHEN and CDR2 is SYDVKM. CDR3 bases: TGTGCCAGCAGTTCGGCCAGGCACATCACAGATACGCAGTATTTT. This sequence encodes CASSSARHITDTQYF.

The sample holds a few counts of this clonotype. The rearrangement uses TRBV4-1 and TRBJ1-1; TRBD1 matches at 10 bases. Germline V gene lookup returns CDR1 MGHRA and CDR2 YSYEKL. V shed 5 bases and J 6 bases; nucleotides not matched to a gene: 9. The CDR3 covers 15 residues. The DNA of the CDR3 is TGCGCCAGCAGCTACCCGGGACAGGGGCCCCCTGAAGCTTTCTTT. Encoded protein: CASSYPGQGPPEAFF.

Here the CDR3 reads CASSVDPGTYGYTF. CDR3 in DNA: TGTGCCAGCAGCGTAGATCCAGGGACCTATGGCTACACCTTC. The chain links TRBV9 to TRBJ1-2; weak D call: TRBD1 (5 bases). The germline V gene encodes CDR1 SGDLS and CDR2 YYNGEE. V dropped 0 bases and J dropped 4 bases, with 10 bases sitting between them. The CDR3 has 14 amino acids.

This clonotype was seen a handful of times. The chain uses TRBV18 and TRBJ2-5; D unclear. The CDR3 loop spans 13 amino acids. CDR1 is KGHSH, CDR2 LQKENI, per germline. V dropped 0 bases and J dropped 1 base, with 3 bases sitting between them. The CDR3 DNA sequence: TGTGCCAGCTCACCACCGGTCCAAGAGACCCAGTACTTC. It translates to CASSPPVQETQYF.